What follows is one T cell receptor beta chain and its context. Its antigen is undetermined. This record belongs to a study of T cells after yellow fever vaccination. General study results and limits: A small proportion of clonotypes was detected in both the CD4 and CD8 compartments. The study re-detected most primary-vaccination clones after the booster (roughly 95% CD4, 88% CD8).

The CDR3 is made up of 14 amino acids. CDR1 MNHEY and CDR2 SMNVEV come from the germline V gene (reference sequence). V lost 6 bases, J lost 7 bases, and 7 bases stayed unmatched. TCRdb re-derived calls from the 5' RACE reads in MiXCR, one entry per CDR3 protein. Found here are around 550,000 distinct CDR3 sequences, approximately 21% of them singletons; the top ten hold roughly an eighth. This chain joins TRBV27 and TRBJ2-3; 10 bases map to TRBD2. The clonotype originates from a man younger than 45 who received the YFV17D yellow fever vaccine. The sample was PBMCs, taken 15 days after the yellow fever booster vaccination. The CDR3 nucleotides are TGTGCCAGCAGGCTAGCGGGAGTTGGAAATACGCAGTATTTT. It specifies CASRLAGVGNTQYF.